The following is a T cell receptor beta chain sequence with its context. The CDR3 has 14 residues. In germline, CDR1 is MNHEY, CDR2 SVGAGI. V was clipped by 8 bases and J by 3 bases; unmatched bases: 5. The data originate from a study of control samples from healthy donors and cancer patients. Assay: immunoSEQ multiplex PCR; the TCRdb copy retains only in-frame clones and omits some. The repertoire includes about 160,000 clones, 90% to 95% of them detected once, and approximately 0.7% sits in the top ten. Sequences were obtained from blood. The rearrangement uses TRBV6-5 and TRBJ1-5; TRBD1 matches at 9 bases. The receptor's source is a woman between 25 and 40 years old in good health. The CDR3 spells CASEDRGYNQPQHF. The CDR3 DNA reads TGTGCCAGCGAGGACAGGGGCTACAATCAGCCCCAGCATTTT.